One sample yielded the 6 T cell receptor beta chains listed below, sequenced in a study of T cell repertoires in cytomegalovirus infection (dated by TCRdb to between 2019 and 2020). These receptors are not linked to any known antigen. Read against the paper, the sample's treatment or condition label means: in vitro stimulation with specific CMV peptide epitopes to enrich CMV-specific T cells. TCRdb lists the instrument as Illumina HiSeq 1500. The public reads were quality trimmed at Q25 with fastp and then assembled into clones with MiXCR by TCRdb, keeping productive beta chains. Every CDR3 protein is listed once, alongside the most common genes and DNA of its rows. For this sample there are some 310,000 distinct CDR3 sequences; 20% to 25% appear just once. The top ten clones comprise 13% of the sample. The input for sequencing was cultured PBMCs, taken from culture after CMV antigen stimulation. Receptor source: a human donor in good health (CMV status not recorded). Some clones in this sample may be carry-over from other donors' samples.

This clonotype has more than one count but fewer than ten. V gene TRBV6-2 or TRBV6-3 combines with J gene TRBJ2-1, with TRBD2 matching over 9 bases. Trimming at V came to 0 bases and at J to 8 bases, leaving 8 bases not matched to a gene. The CDR3 loop spans 16 amino acids. The germline V gene has CDR1 MNHEY and CDR2 SVGEGT. CDR3 in amino acids: CASSYSKLAGVDEQFF. Here the CDR3 DNA reads TGTGCCAGCAGTTACTCGAAACTAGCGGGTGTCGATGAGCAGTTCTTC.

The chain combines TRBV28 with TRBJ1-2; D is uncertain. The CDR3 consists of 14 residues. CDR1 is MDHEN, CDR2 SYDVKM, per germline. The V gene lost 5 bases and the J gene lost 2 bases, with 12 bases spanning the gap. CDR3 in amino acids: CASSTGPYNYGYTF. DNA for the CDR3: TGTGCCAGCAGTACCGGGCCCTACAACTATGGCTACACCTTC.

The chain recombines TRBV25-1 with TRBJ1-1, with D hard to call. The V end lost 3 bases, the J end lost 5 bases, and 13 bases lay between the germline ends. Germline assignment: CDR1 MGHDK and CDR2 SYGVNS. This CDR3 has 14 amino acids. The CDR3 region has the DNA TGTGCCAGCAGTGATCCCATGGGTAGGACTGAAGCTTTCTTT. Translation: CASSDPMGRTEAFF.

This clonotype appeared a few times. The genes are TRBV29-1 and TRBJ1-2, with 10 bases identical to TRBD1. Germline values: CDR1 SQVTM, CDR2 ANQGSEA. Trimming cost V 5 bases and J 6 bases; bases outside gene matches: 12. This CDR3 has 15 amino acids. CDR3 sequence: CSVSPGQGTVNGYTF. Here the CDR3 DNA reads TGCAGCGTTTCCCCGGGACAGGGGACGGTCAATGGCTACACCTTC.

This clonotype occurred many times. The chain joins TRBV4-3 to TRBJ2-3; D is ambiguous. V lost 1 base and J lost 8, with 4 bases in between. The CDR3 extends over 11 amino acids. CDR1 is LGHNA, CDR2 YSLEER, per germline. Here the CDR3 DNA reads TGCGCCAGCAGCCAAGCGGGTACGCAGTATTTT. Protein sequence: CASSQAGTQYF.

The CDR3 here is CASSLDMVRNTIYF. The CDR3 DNA follows: TGTGCCAGCAGCTTAGATATGGTCCGAAACACCATATATTTT. The V gene is TRBV11-2, the J gene TRBJ1-3; D is unresolved. Trimming removed 0 bases from V and 5 bases from J, with 8 bases in between. This CDR3 contains 14 residues. The germline V gene has CDR1 SGHAT and CDR2 FQNNGV.